Described below is a single T cell receptor (beta chain) sequence and its context. Its cognate antigen is unknown. The data derive from a study of breast tumors, draining lymph nodes, adjacent tissues. Points from the study as a whole: Tumor repertoires ranked between lymph nodes and nontumor tissue in diversity, with V and J gene preferences. The lymph node origin of tumor T cells was framed as consistent with a hypothesis, not demonstrated.

TCRdb fed the multiplex PCR reads into MiXCR, producing one record per CDR3 protein. This table has under 80,000 distinct CDR3 sequences, around two fifths appearing once. The source of this sequence is a female donor with breast cancer. Some clones in this sample may be carry-over from other donors' samples. The sequencing sample was made of breast tumor tissue.

The CDR3, as DNA: TGTGCCAGCCGCCAGGTGGACTCTGGAAACACCATATATTTT. Translation gives CASRQVDSGNTIYF. The rearrangement links TRBV28 to TRBJ1-3; D is ambiguous. Trimming removed 8 bases from V and 0 bases from J, with 11 bases in between. The CDR3 is made up of 14 amino acids. Per the germline V gene, CDR1 is MDHEN and CDR2 is SYDVKM.